One and the same sample provided the 32 T cell receptor beta chains below, sequenced in a study of OX40 agonist ivuxolimab in advanced cancers. Sequenced by immunoSEQ multiplex PCR; TCRdb stores in-frame clones only, minus some. Of about 41,000 clones listed, more than 75% were seen once; the top ten hold roughly 3.9%. The source material was CD4+ or CD8+ T cells sorted from blood, sampled in a trial of the OX40 agonist ivuxolimab. These receptors were taken from an adult with an advanced solid tumor such as melanoma, head and neck, liver or kidney cancer.

This clone was observed a single time. The rearrangement links TRBV28 to TRBJ1-2; D not certain. The V gene's germline CDR1 is MDHEN and CDR2 SYDVKM. Trimming took 10 bases from V and 5 from J, leaving 11 bases between them. CDR3 length: 11 residues. CDR3 amino acids: CATLTGYGYTF. CDR3 nucleotides: TGTGCCACCCTAACTGGATATGGCTACACCTTC.

The chain employs TRBV7-8 and TRBJ2-3; TRBD1 might be the D (6 bases). Per germline, CDR1 SGHVS and CDR2 FQNEAQ. V lost 3 bases to trimming and J lost 1 base, with 8 bases between them. The CDR3 sequence is 14 residues long. The CDR3 sequence: CASSFRTGTDTQYF. CDR3 in DNA: TGTGCCAGCAGCTTTAGGACAGGCACAGATACGCAGTATTTT.

This rearrangement joins TRBV2 to TRBJ1-1; 9 nucleotides agree with TRBD1. This CDR3 spans 16 amino acids. Trimming cost V 2 bases and J 4 bases; bases outside gene matches: 8. The germline gives CDR1 SNHLY, CDR2 FYNNEI. The CDR3 sequence is CASSETTGGWSTEAFF. DNA of the CDR3: TGTGCCAGCAGTGAAACAACAGGGGGCTGGAGCACTGAAGCTTTCTTT.

The rearrangement links TRBV18 to TRBJ2-7; D tentatively fits TRBD1 or TRBD2 (6 bases each). V gave up 8 bases and J gave up 7 bases, with 24 bases separating them. CDR1 is KGHSH, CDR2 LQKENI, per germline. The CDR3 spans 15 residues. CDR3 nucleotide sequence: TGTGCCAGCCGAAAAAGCTCGGCAGGGGACTTTGAGCAGTACTTC. It is translated as CASRKSSAGDFEQYF.

The rearrangement joins TRBV7-9 to TRBJ1-2, with D possibly matching TRBD1 (5 bases). This CDR3 is 15 amino acids long. The germline V gene encodes CDR1 SEHNR and CDR2 FQNEAQ (reference sequence). Trimming pared 4 bases from V and 0 bases from J, leaving 12 bases between. The DNA of the CDR3 is TGTGCCAGCAGCTACCGGGACGTAACTAACTATGGCTACACCTTC. Translation gives CASSYRDVTNYGYTF.

The chain employs TRBV6-6 and TRBJ2-7, with 7 bases matching TRBD1. The CDR3 has 14 amino acids. CDR1 and CDR2 from the germline V gene are MNHNY and SVGAGI (reference sequence). The V segment lost 2 bases and the J segment 4 bases; nucleotides outside the gene matches: 5. CDR3 in amino acids: CASSYGDRVYEQYF. CDR3 bases: TGTGCCAGCAGTTACGGAGACAGGGTGTACGAGCAGTACTTC.

CDR3 nucleotide sequence: TGTGCCAGCAGTTTAGTGGGGGGGCAGTTCTTC. Translation gives CASSLVGGQFF. This rearrangement joins TRBV28 to TRBJ2-1; D might be TRBD2 (6 bases). The V and J ends lost 2 bases and 12 bases respectively, with 8 bases between them. Germline lookup yields CDR1 MDHEN and CDR2 SYDVKM. The CDR3 is 11 amino acids.

The chain uses TRBV2 and TRBJ1-1; D remains ambiguous. Trimming stripped 6 bases from V and 0 bases from J, with 11 bases between. This CDR3 is built from 14 residues. Per the germline V gene, CDR1 is SNHLY and CDR2 is FYNNEI. The CDR3 sequence is CASRLRDMNTEAFF. The CDR3 coding sequence is TGTGCCAGCAGGCTCAGAGACATGAACACTGAAGCTTTCTTT. Full variable domain (outside the CDR3, taken from reference TRBV2 and TRBJ1-1): EPEVTQTPSHQVTQMGQEVILRCVPISNHLYFYWYRQILGQKVEFLVSFYNNEISEKSEIFDDQFSVERPDGSNFTLKIRSTKLEDSAMYFCASRLRDMNTEAFFGQGTRLTVV.

This chain connects TRBV7-3 to TRBJ2-5, with TRBD2 as a possible D gene (5 bases). There are 14 residues in the CDR3. In germline, CDR1 is SGHTA, CDR2 FQGTGA. V gave up 1 base and J gave up 4 bases, with 10 bases separating them. The CDR3 here is CASSLSRGSETQYF. CDR3 nucleotide sequence: TGTGCCAGCAGCTTAAGTAGAGGGTCAGAGACCCAGTACTTC.

V and J are TRBV9 and TRBJ1-1, with D hard to call. Trimming took 6 bases from V and 4 from J, leaving 16 bases between them. Germline V gives CDR1 SGDLS, CDR2 YYNGEE. The length of the CDR3 is 14 residues. The CDR3 protein is CASTIHAAATEAFF. The CDR3 nucleotides read TGTGCCAGCACAATCCATGCGGCCGCCACTGAAGCTTTCTTT. Together with reference TRBV9 and TRBJ1-1, the CDR3 gives the full variable domain: DSGVTQTPKHLITATGQRVTLRCSPRSGDLSVYWYQQSLDQGLQFLIQYYNGEERAKGNILERFSAQQFPDLHSELNLSSLELGDSALYFCASTIHAAATEAFFGQGTRLTVV.

A remark on this clone: Relative to the germline gene, one junction end is altered; a read error may explain this. The rearrangement links TRBV5-8 to TRBJ1-4; D is ambiguous. Germline V gene sequence: CDR1 SGHTS, CDR2 YDEGEE. The CDR3 extends over 15 amino acids. The CDR3 spells CATSLEVATNEKLFF. CDR3 sequence (DNA): TGTGCCACCAGCTTGGAGGTAGCAACTAATGAAAAACTGTTTTTT.

The genes are TRBV11-2 and TRBJ2-1, with TRBD1 identical over 7 bases. V lost 5 bases and J lost 6; bases outside the gene matches: 13. This CDR3 region has 16 residues. Germline CDR1 is SGHAT and CDR2 is FQNNGV. Written as DNA, the CDR3 is TGTGCCAGCAGCCTCCGGACAGGAAGGGCGGGCAATGAGCAGTTCTTC. Encoded protein: CASSLRTGRAGNEQFF.

This chain joins TRBV7-3 and TRBJ1-1; D gene uncertain. The CDR3 sequence is 15 residues long. The V end was cut by 5 bases, the J end by 4 bases, with 17 bases between. Per germline, CDR1 SGHTA and CDR2 FQGTGA. As DNA, the CDR3 is TGTGCCAGCAGCCCTGCTTCCGGGGTAGGCACTGAAGCTTTCTTT. This codes for CASSPASGVGTEAFF.

V usage is TRBV28 and J usage is TRBJ1-2; D may be TRBD1 (6 bases). The CDR3 spans 15 residues. Germline V lookup: CDR1 MDHEN, CDR2 SYDVKM. V was clipped by 7 bases and J by 4 bases, with 19 bases between them. The CDR3 loop reads CASMSGTPSLYGYTF. DNA for the CDR3: TGTGCCAGCATGAGCGGGACACCCTCCCTCTATGGCTACACCTTC.

CDR3 in amino acids: CASSHDPGQLLYF. In DNA form, the CDR3 reads TGTGCCAGCTCACACGACCCGGGACAGCTCTTGTACTTC. The chain joins TRBV18 to TRBJ2-4; 7 bases fit TRBD1. CDR1 and CDR2 (germline): KGHSH, LQKENI. Trimming took 4 bases from V and 15 from J; bases not matched to a gene: 12. The CDR3 has 13 amino acids.

This chain joins TRBV6-6 and TRBJ2-7; D gene ambiguous. There are 11 residues in the CDR3. Deletions cut 5 bases from V and 3 bases from J, with 5 bases between. The germline V gene encodes CDR1 MNHNY and CDR2 SVGAGI (reference sequence). CDR3 protein: CASSGRYEQYF. CDR3 nucleotides: TGTGCCAGCAGTGGTCGCTACGAGCAGTACTTC.

This clone has a handful of counts. This chain connects TRBV4-3 to TRBJ2-7, with 7 bases lining up with TRBD2. This CDR3 is 16 amino acids long. Germline CDR1 is LGHNA and CDR2 is YSLEER. V trimming: 2 bases; J trimming: 5 bases; junction bases outside the gene matches: 12. CDR3 region: CASSQTHGRGLNEQYF. CDR3 DNA: TGCGCCAGCAGCCAAACTCACGGTCGGGGACTAAACGAGCAGTACTTC.

The chain carries TRBV2 and TRBJ1-1; no clear D. Looked up from germline, CDR1 is SNHLY and CDR2 is FYNNEI. CDR3 size: 10 residues. Trimming shortened V by 5 bases and J by 4 bases, and 2 bases separated the two germline ends. The DNA for the CDR3 is TGTGCCAGCAGTTTCACTGAAGCTTTCTTT. Protein sequence: CASSFTEAFF.

The rearrangement joins TRBV6-4 to TRBJ2-5; possibly TRBD2 for D (6 bases). CDR1 is MRHNA, CDR2 SNTAGT, per germline. The CDR3 totals 11 residues. CDR3 coding DNA: TGTGACCTCGGGGAGGTGGAGACCCAGTACTTC. It encodes CDLGEVETQYF.

A note on this clone: Its ends do not fully match the called genes, so a read error is possible. This chain links TRBV20-1 with TRBJ1-2; D ambiguous. This CDR3 has 10 amino acids. Per the germline V gene, CDR1 is DFQATT and CDR2 is SNEGSKA (reference sequence). As DNA, the CDR3 is TGCAGTGCTAGAGACCGTCCACCGCCCTTC. Its protein product is CSARDRPPPF.

The chain recombines TRBV10-1 with TRBJ2-7; a weak D match, TRBD2 (5 bases). Trimming took 7 bases from V and 4 from J, leaving 14 bases between them. Germline CDR1 and CDR2: WNHNN and SYGVQD (reference sequence). CDR3 size: 13 residues. The CDR3 DNA is TGCGCCAGCAATCGGGGTCCCGGTTACGAGCAGTACTTC. It encodes CASNRGPGYEQYF.

J is TRBJ2-7 and V is TRBV18; D is undetermined. V was pared by 3 bases and J by 5 bases, with 14 bases between. Germline assignment: CDR1 KGHSH and CDR2 LQKENI. The CDR3 covers 14 residues. CDR3 region: CASSPQFSVNEQYF. The CDR3 coding sequence is TGTGCCAGCTCACCTCAGTTCTCCGTGAACGAGCAGTACTTC.

In nucleotides, the CDR3 is TGTGCCAGCAGTTCCCCGCTCCGGGTTCCCTACGAGCAGTACTTC. This codes for CASSSPLRVPYEQYF. J is TRBJ2-7 and V is TRBV27; no firm D call. V gave up 4 bases and J gave up 2 bases, with 15 bases separating them. The germline gives CDR1 MNHEY, CDR2 SMNVEV (reference sequence). The CDR3 consists of 15 residues.

V usage is TRBV19 and J usage is TRBJ2-7; TRBD1 or TRBD2 may be the D gene (5 bases each). The V gene's germline CDR1 is LNHDA and CDR2 SQIVND (reference sequence). V was clipped by 5 bases and J by 0 bases, with 14 bases between them. This CDR3 has 15 amino acids. The chain's CDR3 is CASSLTWGSSYEQYF. For the CDR3, the DNA is TGTGCCAGTAGTTTGACGTGGGGGAGCTCCTACGAGCAGTACTTC.

The chain combines TRBV6-1 with TRBJ1-3; tentatively, D is TRBD1 (5 bases). The V gene lost 6 bases and the J gene lost 0 bases, with 12 bases spanning the gap. The CDR3 is made up of 15 amino acids. In germline, CDR1 is MNHNS, CDR2 SASEGT. Here the CDR3 reads CASRTHRFSGNTIYF. The CDR3 nucleotides are TGTGCCAGCAGAACCCACAGGTTCTCTGGAAACACCATATATTTT.

The rearrangement joins TRBV28 to TRBJ1-1, with unresolved D. Germline CDR1 is MDHEN and CDR2 is SYDVKM. The V end lost 3 bases, the J end lost 3 bases, and 8 bases lay between the germline ends. This CDR3 region has 13 residues. CDR3 region: CASSFSGYTEAFF. The CDR3 coding sequence is TGTGCCAGCAGTTTTTCCGGGTACACTGAAGCTTTCTTT.

The chain is built from TRBV6-6 and TRBJ1-1; D is unclear. CDR1 and CDR2 from the germline V gene are MNHNY and SVGAGI (reference sequence). The CDR3 consists of 15 residues. Trimming removed 3 bases from V and 0 bases from J, with 11 bases in between. This chain's CDR3 is CASSYLLIMNTEAFF. The CDR3 DNA sequence: TGTGCCAGCAGTTATCTTCTCATCATGAACACTGAAGCTTTCTTT.

This chain connects TRBV6-1 to TRBJ1-2; 8 bases match TRBD1. The CDR3 consists of 13 residues. Germline-derived CDR1 and CDR2 are MNHNS and SASEGT. V trimming: 6 bases; J trimming: 7 bases; junction bases outside the gene matches: 7. The CDR3 sequence: CASRPGQAFGYTF. The DNA for the CDR3 is TGTGCCAGCAGGCCGGGACAGGCCTTTGGCTACACCTTC.

This rearrangement joins TRBV12-5 to TRBJ2-2; no definite D call. The length of the CDR3 is 14 residues. CDR1 and CDR2 from the germline V gene are LGHNT and FRNRAP. Trimming pared 3 bases from V and 2 bases from J, leaving 7 bases between. CDR3 nucleotide sequence: TGTGCTAGTGGTTTAACAGCAAACACCGGGGAGCTGTTTTTT. Translated, it gives CASGLTANTGELFF.

The rearrangement uses TRBV4-3 and TRBJ2-3; D might be TRBD2 (5 bases). In germline, CDR1 is LGHNA, CDR2 YSLEER. The CDR3 sequence is 14 residues long. Trimming cost V 6 bases and J 0 bases, with 10 bases left between them. In DNA, the CDR3 is TGCGCCAGCAGTTGGACTTCCAGCACAGATACGCAGTATTTT. Its translation: CASSWTSSTDTQYF.

The V and J genes are TRBV6-5 and TRBJ1-1; D gene uncertain. The CDR3 is 14 residues long. V was trimmed by 0 bases and J by 8 bases, leaving 13 bases between them. In germline, CDR1 is MNHEY, CDR2 SVGAGI. This CDR3 is CASSYSPSRGEAFF. CDR3 bases: TGTGCCAGCAGTTACTCCCCCTCCAGAGGGGAAGCTTTCTTT.

The chain is built from TRBV11-3 and TRBJ2-7, with D possibly matching TRBD2 (5 bases). Deletions cut 9 bases from V and 4 bases from J, with 10 bases between. The CDR3 is 11 amino acids. Germline CDR1 is SGHNT and CDR2 is YENEEA. For the CDR3, the DNA is TGTGCCAGACTCACGGGATACGAGCAGTACTTC. Translation: CARLTGYEQYF.